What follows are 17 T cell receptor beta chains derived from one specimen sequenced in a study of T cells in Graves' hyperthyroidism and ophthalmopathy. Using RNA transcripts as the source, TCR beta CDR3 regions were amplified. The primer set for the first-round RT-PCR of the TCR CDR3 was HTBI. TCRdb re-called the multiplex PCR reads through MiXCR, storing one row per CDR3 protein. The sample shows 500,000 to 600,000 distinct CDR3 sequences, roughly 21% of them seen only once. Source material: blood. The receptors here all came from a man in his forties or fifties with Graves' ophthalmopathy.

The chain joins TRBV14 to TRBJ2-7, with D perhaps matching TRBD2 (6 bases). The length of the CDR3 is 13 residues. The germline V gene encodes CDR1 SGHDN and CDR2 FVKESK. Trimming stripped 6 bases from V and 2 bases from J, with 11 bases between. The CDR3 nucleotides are TGTGCCAGCAGTCCTAGCGAAACCTACGAGCAGTACTTC. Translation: CASSPSETYEQYF.

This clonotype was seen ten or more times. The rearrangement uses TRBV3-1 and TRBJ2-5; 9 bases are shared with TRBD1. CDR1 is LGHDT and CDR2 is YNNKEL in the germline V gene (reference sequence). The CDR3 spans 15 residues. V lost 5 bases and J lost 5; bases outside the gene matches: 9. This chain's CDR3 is CASSEYGTGYETQYF. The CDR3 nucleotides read TGTGCCAGCAGCGAGTATGGGACAGGGTACGAGACCCAGTACTTC.

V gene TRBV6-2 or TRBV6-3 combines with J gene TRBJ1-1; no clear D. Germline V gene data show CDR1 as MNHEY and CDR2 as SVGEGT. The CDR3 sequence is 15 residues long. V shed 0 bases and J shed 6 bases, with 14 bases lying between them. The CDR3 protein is CASSYSPVGGAEAFF. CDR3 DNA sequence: TGTGCCAGCAGTTACTCCCCAGTTGGAGGCGCTGAAGCTTTCTTT.

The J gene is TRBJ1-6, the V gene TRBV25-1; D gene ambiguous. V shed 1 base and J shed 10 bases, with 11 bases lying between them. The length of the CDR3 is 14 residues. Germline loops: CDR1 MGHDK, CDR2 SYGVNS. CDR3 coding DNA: TGTGCCAGCAGTGAATTCGAGGAGGTCTCACCCCTCCACTTT. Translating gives CASSEFEEVSPLHF.

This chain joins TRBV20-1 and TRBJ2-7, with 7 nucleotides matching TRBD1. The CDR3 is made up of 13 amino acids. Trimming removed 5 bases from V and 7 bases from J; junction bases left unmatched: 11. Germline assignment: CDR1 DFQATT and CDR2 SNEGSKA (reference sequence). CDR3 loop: CSAGPGQSLEQYF. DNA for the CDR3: TGCAGTGCTGGTCCGGGACAGTCGTTAGAGCAGTACTTC.

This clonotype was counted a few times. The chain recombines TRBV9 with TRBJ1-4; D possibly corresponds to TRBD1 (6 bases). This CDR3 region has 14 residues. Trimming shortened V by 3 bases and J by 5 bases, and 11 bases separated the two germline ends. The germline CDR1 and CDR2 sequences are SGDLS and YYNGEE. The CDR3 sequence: CASSATGINEKLFF. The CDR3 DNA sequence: TGTGCCAGCAGCGCGACAGGAATCAATGAAAAACTGTTTTTT.

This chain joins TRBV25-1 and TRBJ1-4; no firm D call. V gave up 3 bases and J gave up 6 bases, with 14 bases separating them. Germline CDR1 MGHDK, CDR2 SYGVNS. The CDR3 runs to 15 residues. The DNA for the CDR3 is TGTGCCAGCAGTGATCGTTGGAGAGAAGATGAAAAACTGTTTTTT. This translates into CASSDRWREDEKLFF.

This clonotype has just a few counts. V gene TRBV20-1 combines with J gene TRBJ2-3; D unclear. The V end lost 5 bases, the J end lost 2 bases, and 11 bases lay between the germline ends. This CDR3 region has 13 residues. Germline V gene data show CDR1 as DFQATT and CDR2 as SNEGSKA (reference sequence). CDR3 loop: CSASQVVTDTQYF. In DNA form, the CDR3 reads TGCAGTGCTTCGCAGGTTGTCACAGATACGCAGTATTTT.

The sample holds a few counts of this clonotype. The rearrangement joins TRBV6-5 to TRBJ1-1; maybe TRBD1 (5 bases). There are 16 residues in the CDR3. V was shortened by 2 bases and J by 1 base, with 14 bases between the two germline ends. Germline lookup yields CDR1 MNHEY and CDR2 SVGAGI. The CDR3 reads CASSYPTQGRNTEAFF. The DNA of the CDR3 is TGTGCCAGCAGTTACCCTACTCAGGGTAGGAACACTGAAGCTTTCTTT.

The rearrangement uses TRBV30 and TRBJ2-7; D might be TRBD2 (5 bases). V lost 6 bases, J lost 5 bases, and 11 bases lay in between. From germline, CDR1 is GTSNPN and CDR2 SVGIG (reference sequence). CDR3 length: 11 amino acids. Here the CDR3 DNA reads TGTGCCTGTAAGACGGAGGACGAGCAGTACTTC. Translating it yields CACKTEDEQYF.

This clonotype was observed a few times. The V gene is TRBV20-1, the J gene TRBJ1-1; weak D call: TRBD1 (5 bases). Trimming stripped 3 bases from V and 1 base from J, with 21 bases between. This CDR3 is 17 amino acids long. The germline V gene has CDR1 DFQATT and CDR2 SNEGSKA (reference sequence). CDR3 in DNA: TGCAGTGCTAGCCGGGACCCAAGAAGTGGATGGAACACTGAAGCTTTCTTT. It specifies CSASRDPRSGWNTEAFF.

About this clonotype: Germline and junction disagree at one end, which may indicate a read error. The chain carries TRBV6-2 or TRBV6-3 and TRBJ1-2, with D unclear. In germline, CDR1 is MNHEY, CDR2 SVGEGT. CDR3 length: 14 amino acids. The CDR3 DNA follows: TGTGTCAGCACTCATGGGCCTCTTAACTATGGCTACACCTTC. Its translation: CVSTHGPLNYGYTF.

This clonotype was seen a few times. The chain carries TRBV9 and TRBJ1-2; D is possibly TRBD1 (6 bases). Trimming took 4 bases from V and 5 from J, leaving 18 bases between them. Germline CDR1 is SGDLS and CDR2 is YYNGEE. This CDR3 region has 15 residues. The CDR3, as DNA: TGTGCCAGCAGCTTAACAGGGTTTTCTGTTTATGGCTACACCTTC. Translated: CASSLTGFSVYGYTF.

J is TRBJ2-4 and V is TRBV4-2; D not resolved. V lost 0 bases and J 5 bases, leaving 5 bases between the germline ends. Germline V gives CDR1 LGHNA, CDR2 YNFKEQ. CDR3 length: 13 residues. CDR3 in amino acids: CASSQDGENIQYF. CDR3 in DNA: TGTGCCAGCAGCCAAGATGGGGAAAACATTCAGTACTTC.

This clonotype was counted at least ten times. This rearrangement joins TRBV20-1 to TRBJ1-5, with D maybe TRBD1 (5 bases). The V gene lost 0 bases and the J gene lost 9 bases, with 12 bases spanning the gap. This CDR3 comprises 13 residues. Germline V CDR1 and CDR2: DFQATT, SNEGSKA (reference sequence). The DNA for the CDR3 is TGCAGTGCTAGAGACAGGGAGCATCGGCCCCAGCATTTT. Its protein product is CSARDREHRPQHF.

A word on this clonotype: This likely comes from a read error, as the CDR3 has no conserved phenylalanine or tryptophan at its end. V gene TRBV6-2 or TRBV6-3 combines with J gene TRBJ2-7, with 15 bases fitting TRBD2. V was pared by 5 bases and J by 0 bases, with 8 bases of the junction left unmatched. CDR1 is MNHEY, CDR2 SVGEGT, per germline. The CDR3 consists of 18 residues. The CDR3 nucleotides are TGTGCCAGCAGTCTCGGGACTAGCGGGAGGATCTACTCCTACGAGCAGTACTCC. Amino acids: CASSLGTSGRIYSYEQYS.

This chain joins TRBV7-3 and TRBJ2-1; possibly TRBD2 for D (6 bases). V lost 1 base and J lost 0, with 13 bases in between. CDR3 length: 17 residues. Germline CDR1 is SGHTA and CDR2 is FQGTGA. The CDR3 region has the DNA TGTGCCAGCAGCTTAAGGGGAGCGGGTCGCTCCTACAATGAGCAGTTCTTC. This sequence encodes CASSLRGAGRSYNEQFF.